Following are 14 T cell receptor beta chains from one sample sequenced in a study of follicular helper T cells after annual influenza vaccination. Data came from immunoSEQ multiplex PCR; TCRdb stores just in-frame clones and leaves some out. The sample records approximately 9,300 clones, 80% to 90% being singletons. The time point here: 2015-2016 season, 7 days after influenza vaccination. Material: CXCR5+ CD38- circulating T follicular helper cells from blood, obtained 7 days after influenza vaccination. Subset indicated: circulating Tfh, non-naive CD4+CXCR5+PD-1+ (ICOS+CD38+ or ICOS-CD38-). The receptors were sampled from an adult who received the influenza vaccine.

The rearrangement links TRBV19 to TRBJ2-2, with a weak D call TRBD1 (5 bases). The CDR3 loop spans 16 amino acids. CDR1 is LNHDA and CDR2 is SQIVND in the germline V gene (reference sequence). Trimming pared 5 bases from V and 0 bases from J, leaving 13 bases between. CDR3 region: CASSRPGKANTGELFF. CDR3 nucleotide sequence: TGTGCCAGTAGTCGTCCAGGGAAAGCGAACACCGGGGAGCTGTTTTTT.

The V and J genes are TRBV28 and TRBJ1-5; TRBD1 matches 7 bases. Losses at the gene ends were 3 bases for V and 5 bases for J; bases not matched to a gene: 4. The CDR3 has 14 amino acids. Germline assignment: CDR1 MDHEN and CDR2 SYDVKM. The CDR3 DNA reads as TGTGCCAGCAGTTTGGGACAGATACATCAGCCCCAGCATTTT. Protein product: CASSLGQIHQPQHF.

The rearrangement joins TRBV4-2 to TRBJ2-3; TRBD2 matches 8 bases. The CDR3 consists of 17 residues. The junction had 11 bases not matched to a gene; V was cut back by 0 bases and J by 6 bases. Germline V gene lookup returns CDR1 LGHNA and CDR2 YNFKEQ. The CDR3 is CASSQENSGDLSDTQYF. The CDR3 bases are TGTGCCAGCAGCCAAGAGAATAGCGGGGACCTAAGCGATACGCAGTATTTT.

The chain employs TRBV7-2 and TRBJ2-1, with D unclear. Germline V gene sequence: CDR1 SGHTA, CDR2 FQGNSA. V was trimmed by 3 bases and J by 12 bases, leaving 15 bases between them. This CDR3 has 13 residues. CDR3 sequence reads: CASSFTPNEWQFF. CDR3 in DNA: TGTGCCAGCAGCTTTACCCCAAATGAATGGCAGTTCTTC.

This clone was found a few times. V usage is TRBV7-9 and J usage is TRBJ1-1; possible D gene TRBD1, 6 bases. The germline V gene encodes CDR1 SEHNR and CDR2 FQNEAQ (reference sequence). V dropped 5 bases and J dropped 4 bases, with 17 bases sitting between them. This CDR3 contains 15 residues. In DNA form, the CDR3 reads TGTGCCAGCAGCCCCGGACAGAAGAGGAGCACTGAAGCTTTCTTT. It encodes CASSPGQKRSTEAFF.

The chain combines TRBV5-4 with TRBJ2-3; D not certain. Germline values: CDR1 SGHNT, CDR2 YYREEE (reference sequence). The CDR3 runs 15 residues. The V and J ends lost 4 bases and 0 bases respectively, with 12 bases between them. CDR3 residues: CASSKDIFSTDTQYF. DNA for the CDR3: TGTGCCAGCAGCAAAGACATATTTAGCACAGATACGCAGTATTTT.

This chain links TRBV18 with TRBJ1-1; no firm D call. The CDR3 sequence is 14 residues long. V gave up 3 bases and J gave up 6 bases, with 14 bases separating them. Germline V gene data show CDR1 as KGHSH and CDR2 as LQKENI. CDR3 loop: CASSPSTIGAEAFF. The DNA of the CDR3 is TGTGCCAGCTCACCTTCTACAATAGGCGCTGAAGCTTTCTTT.

The CDR3, as DNA: TGCGCCAGCAGCTTGGTATCGCCGGAGACCCAGTACTTC. Amino acid sequence: CASSLVSPETQYF. This chain uses TRBV5-1 with TRBJ2-5; D gene ambiguous. Germline CDR1 SGHRS, CDR2 YFSETQ. Trimming removed 0 bases at V and 5 bases at J, with 8 bases between. The CDR3 has 13 residues.

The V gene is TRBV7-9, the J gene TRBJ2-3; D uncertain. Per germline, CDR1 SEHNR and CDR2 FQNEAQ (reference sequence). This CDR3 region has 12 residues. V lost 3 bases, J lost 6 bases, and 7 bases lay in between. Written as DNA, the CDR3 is TGTGCCAGCAGCTTTTTAGGGGATACGCAGTATTTT. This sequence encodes CASSFLGDTQYF.

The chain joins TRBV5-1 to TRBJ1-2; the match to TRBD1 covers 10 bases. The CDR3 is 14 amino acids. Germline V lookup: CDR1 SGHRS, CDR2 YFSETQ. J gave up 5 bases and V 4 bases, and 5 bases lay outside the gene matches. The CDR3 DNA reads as TGCGCCAGCAGCCCAGGGACAGGGGAGTATGGCTACACCTTC. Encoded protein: CASSPGTGEYGYTF.

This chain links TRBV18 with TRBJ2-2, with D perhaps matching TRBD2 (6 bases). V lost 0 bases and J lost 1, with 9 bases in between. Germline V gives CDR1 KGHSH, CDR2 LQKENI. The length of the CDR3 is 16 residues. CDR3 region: CASSPPTGGNTGELFF. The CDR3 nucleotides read TGTGCCAGCTCACCACCGACCGGGGGGAACACCGGGGAGCTGTTTTTT.

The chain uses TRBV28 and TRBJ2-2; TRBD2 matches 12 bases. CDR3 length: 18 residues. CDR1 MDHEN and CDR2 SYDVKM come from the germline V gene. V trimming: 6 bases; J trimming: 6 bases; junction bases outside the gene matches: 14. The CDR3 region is CASRRLVRTSGKAGELFF. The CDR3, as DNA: TGTGCCAGCAGGAGACTTGTTAGGACTAGCGGGAAGGCCGGGGAGCTGTTTTTT. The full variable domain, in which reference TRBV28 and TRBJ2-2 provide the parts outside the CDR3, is DVKVTQSSRYLVKRTGEKVFLECVQDMDHENMFWYRQDPGLGLRLIYFSYDVKMKEKGDIPEGYSVSREKKERFSLILESASTNQTSMYLCASRRLVRTSGKAGELFFGEGSRLTVL.

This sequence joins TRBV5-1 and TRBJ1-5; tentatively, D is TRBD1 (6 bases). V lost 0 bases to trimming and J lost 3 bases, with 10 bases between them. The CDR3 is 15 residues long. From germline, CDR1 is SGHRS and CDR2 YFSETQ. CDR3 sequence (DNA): TGCGCCAGCAGCTTGGATGGGGGCCACAATCAGCCCCAGCATTTT. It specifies CASSLDGGHNQPQHF.

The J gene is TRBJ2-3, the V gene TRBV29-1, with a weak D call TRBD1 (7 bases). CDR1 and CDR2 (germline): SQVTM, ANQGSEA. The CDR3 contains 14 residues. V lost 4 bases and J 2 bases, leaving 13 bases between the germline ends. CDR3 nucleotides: TGCAGCGTTGGCAGGGGGGATCCCACAGATACGCAGTATTTT. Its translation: CSVGRGDPTDTQYF.